The next 18 T cell receptor beta chains were all read from a single sample in a study of OX40 agonist ivuxolimab in advanced cancers. The method behind the library was the immunoSEQ multiplex PCR assay. TCRdb took over this immuneACCESS table, retaining in-frame rearrangements with V and J assigned. Such tables are incomplete; in checked studies, under half of the missing clones stem from an unresolved V gene, and the remainder is unexplained. This sample has about 70,000 clones in its table, and approximately 78% of those were observed once. The top ten hold approximately 6.3% of the sample. The source material was CD4+ or CD8+ T cells sorted from blood, sampled in a trial of the OX40 agonist ivuxolimab. These receptor sequences come from an adult with an advanced solid tumor such as melanoma, head and neck, liver or kidney cancer.

The chain employs TRBV7-3 and TRBJ1-2, with D hard to call. This CDR3 contains 14 residues. Trimming stripped 6 bases from V and 6 bases from J, with 17 bases between. Looked up from germline, CDR1 is SGHTA and CDR2 is FQGTGA. CDR3 nucleotides: TGTGCCAGCAGTTCCCGAGGAATTTACAATGGCTACACCTTC. Its translation: CASSSRGIYNGYTF.

This clone was seen repeatedly, ten times or more. This chain connects TRBV7-8 to TRBJ1-5, with 8 positions matching TRBD1. The CDR3 has 17 amino acids. The V and J ends lost 4 bases and 2 bases, in that order; junction bases with no gene match: 10. CDR1 is SGHVS and CDR2 is FQNEAQ in the germline V gene. CDR3 residues: CASSYTAAGGGNQPQHF. In DNA, the CDR3 is TGTGCCAGCAGCTACACGGCGGCAGGGGGCGGCAATCAGCCCCAGCATTTT.

The rearrangement uses TRBV4-2 and TRBJ2-5, with TRBD1 matching 10 bases. The V gene end was trimmed by 3 bases and the J gene end by 2 bases; junction bases not matched to a gene: 6. The CDR3 spans 16 residues. Germline V gene sequence: CDR1 LGHNA, CDR2 YNFKEQ. The CDR3 nucleotides are TGTGCCAGCAGCCAGGGACAGGGGTTTAGACAAGAGACCCAGTACTTC. Its translation: CASSQGQGFRQETQYF.

The chain couples TRBV19 to TRBJ1-2; 8 bases align to TRBD1. CDR1 LNHDA and CDR2 SQIVND come from the germline V gene (reference sequence). J was trimmed by 2 bases and V by 8 bases; bases with no gene match: 1. The CDR3 consists of 12 residues. In nucleotides, the CDR3 is TGTGCCAGTCGACAGGGGAACTATGGCTACACCTTC. Amino acids: CASRQGNYGYTF.

Only one count was recorded for this clone. V gene TRBV2 combines with J gene TRBJ2-5; 9 bases agree with TRBD2. This CDR3 is built from 16 residues. Germline CDR1 is SNHLY and CDR2 is FYNNEI. V gave up 2 bases and J gave up 5 bases; unmatched junction bases: 9. The CDR3 protein is CASSESGGGARETQYF. CDR3 nucleotide sequence: TGTGCCAGCAGTGAAAGCGGCGGGGGGGCCCGCGAGACCCAGTACTTC.

The CDR3 loop reads CASSRSVGRREFF. The CDR3 coding sequence is TGTGCCAGCAGCCGCTCTGTGGGGCGCCGGGAGTTCTTC. The chain uses TRBV21-1 and TRBJ2-1; the tabulated D call, TRBD1, remains unverified against the DNA. TRBV21-1 is reported as a pseudogene. The CDR3 has 13 amino acids.

The chain combines TRBV11-3 with TRBJ2-1; no clear D. CDR1 and CDR2 from the germline V gene are SGHNT and YENEEA. The CDR3 loop spans 12 amino acids. Trimming stripped 4 bases from V and 7 bases from J, with 8 bases between. CDR3 amino acids: CASSSVSNEQFF. Written as DNA, the CDR3 is TGTGCCAGCAGCTCCGTATCTAATGAGCAGTTCTTC.

Concerning this clone itself: Other DNA sequences in this sample translate to the same CDR3. The gene calls are TRBV7-8 and TRBJ1-1; weak D call: TRBD1 (5 bases). This CDR3 region has 13 residues. The germline V and J ends were trimmed by 5 bases and 1 base, with 8 bases remaining between them. Germline CDR1 and CDR2: SGHVS and FQNEAQ. This chain's CDR3 is CASSRDRNTEAFF. In DNA, the CDR3 is TGTGCCAGCAGCCGCGACAGGAACACTGAAGCTTTCTTT.

This clone turned up a few times. The chain couples TRBV21-1 to TRBJ1-2; no check of the table's D call, TRBD1, against the DNA was made. TRBV21-1 is listed as a pseudogene. The CDR3 extends over 14 amino acids. The CDR3 loop is CASSKGQGEYGYTF. The CDR3 DNA reads TGTGCCAGCAGCAAAGGACAGGGGGAGTATGGCTACACCTTC.

The V call is TRBV11-1, the J call TRBJ2-5, with 8 bases lining up with TRBD2. Germline lookup yields CDR1 SGHAT and CDR2 FQDESV (reference sequence). Unmatched junction bases numbered 4, after V lost 5 bases and J lost 5 bases. The CDR3 length is 13 residues. In DNA form, the CDR3 reads TGTGCCAGCAGCCGAGCGGGGGTGGAGACCCAGTACTTC. Protein: CASSRAGVETQYF.

V is TRBV5-1 and J is TRBJ2-5; TRBD2 might be the D (7 bases). V was trimmed by 7 bases and J by 1 base, leaving 17 bases between them. The CDR3 contains 15 residues. The germline CDR1 and CDR2 sequences are SGHRS and YFSETQ. The CDR3 sequence is CASSLGGARQETQYF. The DNA of the CDR3 is TGCGCCAGCTCCCTGGGGGGGGCCCGCCAAGAGACCCAGTACTTC.

The genes are TRBV11-2 and TRBJ2-3, with 8 positions matching TRBD1. Germline CDR1 is SGHAT and CDR2 is FQNNGV. The CDR3 extends over 18 amino acids. The trim removed 1 base at V and 5 bases at J, leaving 14 bases unmatched. In DNA, the CDR3 is TGTGCCAGCAGCTTAGGGGTCGGGGTCAGGGGGCGTGGAGATACGCAGTATTTT. Translated, it gives CASSLGVGVRGRGDTQYF.

This clone was recorded at least ten times. The CDR3 DNA reads as TGCGCCAGCATGACAGCCGGGGGCCCCTACGAGCAGTACGTC. It yields the protein CASMTAGGPYEQYV. The chain links TRBV10-1 to TRBJ2-7, with D perhaps being TRBD1 or TRBD2 (6 bases each). The CDR3 consists of 14 residues. The germline CDR1 and CDR2 sequences are WNHNN and SYGVQD (reference sequence). Trimming pared 7 bases from V and 2 bases from J, leaving 15 bases between.

The rearrangement joins TRBV4-3 to TRBJ2-3, with TRBD1 matching over 7 bases. This CDR3 has 19 residues. After removal of 0 bases from V and 2 bases from J, the junction contained 14 bases not matched to a gene. CDR1 LGHNA and CDR2 YSLEER come from the germline V gene. The chain's CDR3 is CASSQDLVQGPASTDTQYF. CDR3 sequence (DNA): TGCGCCAGCAGCCAAGACCTGGTACAGGGGCCCGCTTCCACAGATACGCAGTATTTT.

The V and J genes are TRBV30 and TRBJ1-2, with 8 bases matching TRBD1. Germline CDR1 is GTSNPN and CDR2 is SVGIG (reference sequence). CDR3 length: 12 residues. V trimming: 5 bases; J trimming: 4 bases; junction bases outside the gene matches: 3. CDR3 nucleotide sequence: TGTGCCTGGGAGACAGGGGCCTATGGCTACACCTTC. This sequence encodes CAWETGAYGYTF.

This sequence joins TRBV6-5 and TRBJ2-3; 9 bases are a match to TRBD2. Germline V gene sequence: CDR1 MNHEY, CDR2 SVGAGI. The CDR3 consists of 15 residues. After removal of 5 bases from V and 0 bases from J, the junction contained 3 bases not matched to a gene. The DNA of the CDR3 is TGTGCCAGCAGTAACAGCGGGGGGAGCACAGATACGCAGTATTTT. It specifies CASSNSGGSTDTQYF.

In this sample, this clone turned up once. The chain combines TRBV5-1 with TRBJ1-1; D is unclear. Trimming cost V 0 bases and J 0 bases, with 3 bases left between them. CDR3 size: 13 residues. Germline V gene data show CDR1 as SGHRS and CDR2 as YFSETQ. The chain's CDR3 is CASSLVLNTEAFF. CDR3 DNA sequence: TGCGCCAGCAGCTTGGTTTTGAACACTGAAGCTTTCTTT.

The J gene is TRBJ1-5, the V gene TRBV9; 9 bases map to TRBD1. The CDR3 runs 15 residues. CDR1 SGDLS and CDR2 YYNGEE come from the germline V gene. With V trimmed by 4 bases and J by 4 bases, 6 bases remained unmatched. CDR3 bases: TGTGCCAGCAGCAGAAAGGGACAGGGAAATCAGCCCCAGCATTTT. This encodes CASSRKGQGNQPQHF. Variable domain in full (rest from reference TRBV9 and TRBJ1-5): DSGVTQTPKHLITATGQRVTLRCSPRSGDLSVYWYQQSLDQGLQFLIQYYNGEERAKGNILERFSAQQFPDLHSELNLSSLELGDSALYFCASSRKGQGNQPQHFGDGTRLSIL.